This T cell receptor (beta chain) was found in a study of shared clonotypes between healthy human individuals (dated by TCRdb to between 2020 and 2021). A note on the overall study: Three men and two women, aged 18 to 49 years, made up the cohort. For each donor, CD4 naive and CD4 memory were each given three plates, CD8 naive was given two plates, and CD8 memory was given one plate. To estimate repertoire size and how much clonotype sharing occurs between individuals, the study deeply sequenced the blood TCR repertoires of several healthy adults. To increase sequencing depth and limit assay-specific biases, TCR repertoire library preparation and sequencing were carried out by different laboratories using diverse techniques. Leukapheresis yielded between about 0.8 and 9.5 billion PBMCs per donor.

The investigation overall reported the following: Because the study included a small number of donors, the genetic and exposure-history diversity represented was limited. Incomplete sequencing was indicated by rarefaction of sorted-subset datasets, despite the large sequencing depth. Naive subsets generally had larger estimated clonotype richness than memory subsets did. Sampling was limited to blood, and TCR repertoires in tissue likely differ from TCR repertoires in blood. Sharing across several donors was observed for around 5% of naive CD4, 3% to 3.5% of naive CD8, 2% to 2.5% of memory CD4, and about 0.4% of memory CD8 clonotypes. Based on pairwise subsampling, the degree of clonotype sharing among donors was expected to be affected by sequencing depth. Higher generation probabilities were observed for clonotypes shared by all four sorted-subset donors than for non-shared clonotypes.

Using the deep immunoSEQ assay, multiplex PCR amplified TCR CDR3 regions from genomic DNA. Extracted genomic DNA from each cell subset was spread evenly across all wells of several immunoSEQ 96-well plates, with each plate serving as a replicate. Each replicate PCR for sorted subsets received approximately 220 ng genomic DNA, equal to about 30,000 T cell genomes. Purified libraries were quantified with a Qubit 3.0 fluorometer, sized on a Bioanalyzer 2100, and re-quantified with the KAPA Library Quantification kit. Every immunoSEQ 96-well plate was sequenced on a separate single-read 150-cycle Illumina NextSeq 550 flow cell. The published analysis was carried out like this. Because the immunoSEQ output included only junctional sequences and no quality scores, the filtering could not be the same as the filtering used for full-length reads. Sequences were annotated with PyIR, a Python wrapper for IgBLAST v1.9, and V/J genes and CDR3 were assigned using IMGT germline references. Reads were filtered out if the reads had weak V/J assignments (E-value above 1e-6), no CDR3, stop codons, out-of-frame junctions, or ambiguous translated residues. V3J clonotypes were defined as sequences sharing an identical inferred V gene, J gene, and CDR3 amino acid sequence. To compute the percentage overlap between repertoires, the number of shared unique clonotypes was divided by the size of the smaller repertoire. RTK rarefaction, the Chao1 estimator, and Recon v2.1 estimates of unobserved clonotypes were used to assess repertoire richness. Generation probabilities were computed with OLGA for all TCRbeta clonotypes obtained by the gDNA method from several donors. TCRdb took over this immuneACCESS table, retaining in-frame rearrangements with V and J assigned. Such tables are incomplete; in checked studies, under half of the missing clones stem from an unresolved V gene, and the remainder is unexplained. The DNA gave D and trimming, while V, J and clone size come from that table. The sample records around 2,000,000 clones, about 94% of which are singletons. The top ten hold 1% to 1.5% of the sample.

Reading the germline V gene (reference sequence) gives CDR1 GTSNPN and CDR2 SVGIG. V was cut back by 2 bases and J by 5 bases, leaving a gap of 9 bases between them. The CDR3 numbers 12 residues from cysteine through phenylalanine. Only the CDR3 DNA stays, 36 bases, in frame from base 1. For the CD8 naive samples, CD45RO-negative cells were positively selected for CCR7, yielding a CD45RA+CCR7+ population from which TemRA cells were excluded. Healthy HIV-negative adults with no recently reported acute infections or vaccinations were included as donors. Every donor was a Caucasian adult residing in Nashville, Tennessee, USA. Blood was obtained by leukapheresis, after which PBMCs were separated by Ficoll-Histopaque density gradient centrifugation and cryopreserved in liquid nitrogen vapor phase. Purity and quantity of every magnetically sorted T cell population were checked by analytical flow cytometry. Genomic DNA was isolated from every sorted fraction and measured by UV absorbance on a Nanodrop 2000c.

As concerns this clone: Its antigen is currently not known. Within one base of it there is no much larger clone, and no base qualities were kept.

The receptor was derived from a man aged 18 to 35 in good health. Input material: naive CD8+ T cells sorted from blood. The cell subset or site label of this sample denotes: CD45RA+CCR7+. The rearrangement joined TRBV30 to TRBJ1-1; perhaps TRBD1 is the D gene, with 6 bases matching. The DNA sequence is given as TGTGCCTGGAGTTACGGGACAACTGAAGCTTTCTTT. This encodes CAWSYGTTEAFF.